This TCR beta chain was sequenced during a study of blood T cell repertoires in COVID-19. Study at large: Acute-phase and convalescent COVID-19 samples originated in the United States, Italy and Spain.

Trimming took 2 bases from V and 1 from J, leaving 8 bases between them. This CDR3 contains 15 residues. The germline CDR1 and CDR2 sequences are SGHNT and YENEEA. Generated by immunoSEQ multiplex PCR, the TCRdb table keeps only in-frame clones and is missing some. The sample lists around 98,000 clones; 82% were seen once. The chain has TRBV11-3 and TRBJ2-2; a weak D match, TRBD1 (5 bases). The clonotype was recovered from a man in his 70s with active or convalescent COVID-19. The specimen sequenced was peripheral blood. The CDR3 region is CASSLSGQNTGELFF. The CDR3 DNA is TGTGCCAGCAGCTTAAGTGGACAGAACACCGGGGAGCTGTTTTTT.